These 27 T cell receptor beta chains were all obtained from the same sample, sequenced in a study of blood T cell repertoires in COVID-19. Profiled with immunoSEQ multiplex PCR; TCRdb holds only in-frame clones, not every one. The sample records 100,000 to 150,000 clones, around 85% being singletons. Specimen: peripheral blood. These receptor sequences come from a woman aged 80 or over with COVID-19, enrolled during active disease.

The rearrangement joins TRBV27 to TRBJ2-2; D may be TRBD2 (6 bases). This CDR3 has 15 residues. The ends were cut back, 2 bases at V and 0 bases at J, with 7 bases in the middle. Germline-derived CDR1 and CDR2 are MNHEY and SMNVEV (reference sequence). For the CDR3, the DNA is TGTGCCAGCAGTTTAGCGGGGACGAACACCGGGGAGCTGTTTTTT. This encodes CASSLAGTNTGELFF.

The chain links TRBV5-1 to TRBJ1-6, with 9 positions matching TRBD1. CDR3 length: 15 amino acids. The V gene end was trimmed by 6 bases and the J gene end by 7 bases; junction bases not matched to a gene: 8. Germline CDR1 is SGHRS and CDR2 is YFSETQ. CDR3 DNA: TGCGCCAGCAACAAGGACAGGGGAACAAATTCACCCCTCCACTTT. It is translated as CASNKDRGTNSPLHF.

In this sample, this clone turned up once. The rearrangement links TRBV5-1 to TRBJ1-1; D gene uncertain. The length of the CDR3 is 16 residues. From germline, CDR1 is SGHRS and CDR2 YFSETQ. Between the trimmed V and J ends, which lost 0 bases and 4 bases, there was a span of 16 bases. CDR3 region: CASSLESGLRGTEAFF. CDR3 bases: TGCGCCAGCAGCTTGGAATCTGGACTCCGGGGCACTGAAGCTTTCTTT. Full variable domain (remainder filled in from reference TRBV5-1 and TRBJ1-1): KAGVTQTPRYLIKTRGQQVTLSCSPISGHRSVSWYQQTPGQGLQFLFEYFSETQRNKGNFPGRFSGRQFSNSRSEMNVSTLELGDSALYLCASSLESGLRGTEAFFGQGTRLTVV.

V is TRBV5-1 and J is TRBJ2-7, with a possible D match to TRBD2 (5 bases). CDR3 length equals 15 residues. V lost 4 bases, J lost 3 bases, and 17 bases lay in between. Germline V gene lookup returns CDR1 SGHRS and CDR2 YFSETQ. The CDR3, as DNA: TGCGCCAGCAGCCTCCCCCGAGGGAGCGGCTACGAGCAGTACTTC. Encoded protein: CASSLPRGSGYEQYF.

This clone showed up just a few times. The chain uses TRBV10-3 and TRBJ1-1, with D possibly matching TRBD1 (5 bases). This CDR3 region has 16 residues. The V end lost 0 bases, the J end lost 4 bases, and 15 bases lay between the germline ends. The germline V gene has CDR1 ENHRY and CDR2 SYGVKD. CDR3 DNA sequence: TGTGCCATCAGTGAGTCGAGGTCAGGAGGGGTCACTGAAGCTTTCTTT. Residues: CAISESRSGGVTEAFF.

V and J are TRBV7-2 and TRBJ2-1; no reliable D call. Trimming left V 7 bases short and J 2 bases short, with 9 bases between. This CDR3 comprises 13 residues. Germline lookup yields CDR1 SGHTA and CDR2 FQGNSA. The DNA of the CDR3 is TGTGCCAGCACTTCTGGAGCCTACAATGAGCAGTTCTTC. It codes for CASTSGAYNEQFF.

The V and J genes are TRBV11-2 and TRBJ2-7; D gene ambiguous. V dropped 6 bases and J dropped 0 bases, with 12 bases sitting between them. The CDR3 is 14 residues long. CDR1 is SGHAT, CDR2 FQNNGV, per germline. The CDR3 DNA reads TGTGCCAGCAGAGATACCAGATCCTCCTACGAGCAGTACTTC. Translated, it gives CASRDTRSSYEQYF.

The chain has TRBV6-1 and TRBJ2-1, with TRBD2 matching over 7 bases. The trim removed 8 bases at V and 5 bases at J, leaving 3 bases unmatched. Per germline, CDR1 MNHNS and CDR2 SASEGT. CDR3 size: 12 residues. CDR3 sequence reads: CASLLANNEQFF. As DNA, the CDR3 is TGTGCCAGCTTACTAGCGAACAATGAGCAGTTCTTC.

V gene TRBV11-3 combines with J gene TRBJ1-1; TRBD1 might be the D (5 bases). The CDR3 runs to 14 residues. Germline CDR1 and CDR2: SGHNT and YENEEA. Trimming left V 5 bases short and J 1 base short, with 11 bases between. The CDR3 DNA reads TGTGCCAGCAGCATCGGACACCAGAACACTGAAGCTTTCTTT. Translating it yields CASSIGHQNTEAFF.

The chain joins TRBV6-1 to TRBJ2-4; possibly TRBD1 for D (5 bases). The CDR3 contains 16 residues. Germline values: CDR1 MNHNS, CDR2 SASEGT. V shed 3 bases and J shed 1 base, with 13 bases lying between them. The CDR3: CASSDLGATAKNIQYF. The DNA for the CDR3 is TGTGCCAGCAGTGATTTAGGGGCCACGGCCAAAAACATTCAGTACTTC.

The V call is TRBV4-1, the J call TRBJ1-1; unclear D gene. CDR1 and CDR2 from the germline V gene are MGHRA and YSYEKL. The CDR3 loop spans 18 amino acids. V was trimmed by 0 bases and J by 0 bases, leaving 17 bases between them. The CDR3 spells CASSQDSQAVSMNTEAFF. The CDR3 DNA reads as TGCGCCAGCAGCCAAGATTCCCAGGCAGTATCCATGAACACTGAAGCTTTCTTT.

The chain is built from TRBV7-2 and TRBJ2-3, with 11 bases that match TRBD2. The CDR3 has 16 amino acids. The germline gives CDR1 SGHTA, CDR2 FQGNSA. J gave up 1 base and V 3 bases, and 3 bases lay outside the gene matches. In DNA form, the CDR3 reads TGTGCCAGCAGCTTGCAACTAGCGGGAGGCACAGATACGCAGTATTTT. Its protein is CASSLQLAGGTDTQYF.

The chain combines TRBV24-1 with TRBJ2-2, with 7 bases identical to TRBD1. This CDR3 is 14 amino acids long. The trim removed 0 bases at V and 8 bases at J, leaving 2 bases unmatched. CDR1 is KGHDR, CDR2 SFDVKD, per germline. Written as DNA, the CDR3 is TGTGCCACCAGTGATTTGCAGGGGGTTGGGGAGCTGTTTTTT. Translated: CATSDLQGVGELFF.

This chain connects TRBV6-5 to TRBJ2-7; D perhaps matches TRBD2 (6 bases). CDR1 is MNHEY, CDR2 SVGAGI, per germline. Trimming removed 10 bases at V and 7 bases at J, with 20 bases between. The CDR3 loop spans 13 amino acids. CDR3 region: CATLGAGGGEQYF. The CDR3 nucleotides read TGTGCCACCCTCGGGGCGGGCGGAGGGGAGCAGTACTTC.

CDR3 region: CASGQSNQPQHF. The CDR3 DNA reads TGCGCCAGTGGACAGAGCAATCAGCCCCAGCATTTT. V gene TRBV10-2 combines with J gene TRBJ1-5; possible D gene TRBD1, 6 bases. Trimming took 9 bases from V and 1 from J, leaving 7 bases between them. The CDR3 is 12 amino acids. Per the germline V gene, CDR1 is WSHSY and CDR2 is SAAADI.

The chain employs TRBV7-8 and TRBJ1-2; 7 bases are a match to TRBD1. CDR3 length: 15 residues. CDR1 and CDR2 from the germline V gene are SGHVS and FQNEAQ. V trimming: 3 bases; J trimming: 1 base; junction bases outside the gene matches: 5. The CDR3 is CASSLDGTVNYGYTF. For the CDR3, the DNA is TGTGCCAGCAGCTTGGACGGGACAGTTAACTATGGCTACACCTTC.

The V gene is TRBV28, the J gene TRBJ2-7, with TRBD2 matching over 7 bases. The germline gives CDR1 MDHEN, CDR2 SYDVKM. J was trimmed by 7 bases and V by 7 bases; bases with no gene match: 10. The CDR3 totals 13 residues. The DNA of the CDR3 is TGTGCCAGCAAGGCGAGCGGGATGGGGGAGCAGTACTTC. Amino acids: CASKASGMGEQYF.

This CDR3 is CASSPLAGGGNEQFF. For the CDR3, the DNA is TGTGCCAGCAGCCCTCTGGCGGGAGGCGGTAATGAGCAGTTCTTC. The V gene is TRBV7-2, the J gene TRBJ2-1; 8 bases line up with TRBD2. V dropped 5 bases and J dropped 7; count of bases not matched to a gene: 10. The CDR3 consists of 15 residues. The germline CDR1 and CDR2 sequences are SGHTA and FQGNSA.

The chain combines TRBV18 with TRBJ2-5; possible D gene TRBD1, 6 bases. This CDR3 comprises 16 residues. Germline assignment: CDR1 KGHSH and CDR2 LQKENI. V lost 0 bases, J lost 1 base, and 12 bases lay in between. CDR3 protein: CASSPPSRGAQETQYF. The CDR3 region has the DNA TGTGCCAGCTCACCACCGTCCAGGGGAGCCCAAGAGACCCAGTACTTC.

The CDR3 region has the DNA TGTGCCAGCCTCGGGGTATATGGAGGCTACACCTTC. Residues: CASLGVYGGYTF. V is TRBV3-1 (or the pseudogene TRBV3-2) and J is TRBJ1-2; D is undetermined. The V and J ends lost 8 bases and 8 bases respectively, with 15 bases between them. Germline assignment: CDR1 LGHDT and CDR2 YNNKEL (reference sequence). This CDR3 is built from 12 residues.

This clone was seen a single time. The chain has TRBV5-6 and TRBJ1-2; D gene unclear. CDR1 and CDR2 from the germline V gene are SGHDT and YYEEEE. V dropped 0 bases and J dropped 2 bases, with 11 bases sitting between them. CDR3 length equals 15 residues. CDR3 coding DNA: TGTGCCAGCAGCTTGGATGGAGGAATGAACTATGGCTACACCTTC. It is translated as CASSLDGGMNYGYTF.

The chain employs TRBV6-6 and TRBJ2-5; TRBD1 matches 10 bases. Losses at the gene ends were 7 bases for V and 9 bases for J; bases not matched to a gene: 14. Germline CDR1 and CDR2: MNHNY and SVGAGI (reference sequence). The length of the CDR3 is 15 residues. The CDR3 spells CASKLTGTGALAQYF. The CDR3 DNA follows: TGTGCCAGCAAACTTACTGGGACAGGGGCCCTGGCCCAGTACTTC.

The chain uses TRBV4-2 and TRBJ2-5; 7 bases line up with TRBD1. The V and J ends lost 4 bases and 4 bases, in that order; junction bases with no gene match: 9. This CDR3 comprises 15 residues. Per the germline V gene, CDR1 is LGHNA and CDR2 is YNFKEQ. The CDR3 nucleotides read TGTGCCAGCAGCCGAAGTTTGACAGGGTCAGAGACCCAGTACTTC. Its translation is CASSRSLTGSETQYF.

The CDR3 nucleotides read TGTGCCAGTAGTATTACTAGCGGCGGGAACACCGGGGAGCTGTTTTTT. This gives the protein CASSITSGGNTGELFF. J is TRBJ2-2 and V is TRBV19; 8 bases are a match to TRBD2. Unmatched junction bases numbered 4, after V lost 3 bases and J lost 1 base. The CDR3 consists of 16 residues. Germline values: CDR1 LNHDA, CDR2 SQIVND (reference sequence).

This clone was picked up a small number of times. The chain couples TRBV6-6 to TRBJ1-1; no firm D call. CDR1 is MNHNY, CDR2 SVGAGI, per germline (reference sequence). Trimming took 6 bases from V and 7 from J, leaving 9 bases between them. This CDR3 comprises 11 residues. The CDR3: CASRWESEAFF. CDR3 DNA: TGTGCCAGCAGGTGGGAGAGTGAAGCTTTCTTT.

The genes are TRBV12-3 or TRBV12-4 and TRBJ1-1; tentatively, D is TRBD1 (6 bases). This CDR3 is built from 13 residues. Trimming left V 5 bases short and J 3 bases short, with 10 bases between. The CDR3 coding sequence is TGTGCCAGCAGTCCGACAGGATACACTGAAGCTTTCTTT. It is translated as CASSPTGYTEAFF.

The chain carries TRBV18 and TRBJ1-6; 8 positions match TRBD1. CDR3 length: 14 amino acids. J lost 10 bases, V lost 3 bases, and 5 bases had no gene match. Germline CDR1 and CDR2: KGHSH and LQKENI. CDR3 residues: CASSPGQGASPLHF. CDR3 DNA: TGTGCCAGCTCACCCGGACAGGGTGCGTCACCCCTCCACTTT.